This TCR beta chain was recovered during a study of PD-L1 blockade in urothelial cancer. Study background: Bladder-origin urothelial cancer in males described about 90% of the 29 patients. Analyzed time points were 3 weeks (second dose) and 6 weeks after therapy began. General observations from the study: Lower than median blood TCR clonality before treatment predicted better survival. Patients with durable benefit had greater blood expansion of tumor-associated TCR clones 3 weeks into treatment.

TCRdb's copy holds only in-frame clones and misses some; the assay was immunoSEQ multiplex PCR. The sample lists 45,000 or so clones; about 88% were seen once. Notes on this clone: Antigen: not known.

The time point denotes: pretreatment peripheral blood. After removal of 3 bases from V and 1 base from J, the junction contained 5 bases not matched to a gene. CDR3 size: 15 residues. In germline, CDR1 is MDHEN, CDR2 SYDVKM. The gene calls are TRBV28 and TRBJ2-5; 7 bases are a match to TRBD2. The TCR was taken from a donor older than 35 with urothelial cancer. The material sequenced was PBMCs, taken around atezolizumab (anti-PD-L1) treatment. The CDR3 spells CASSLWTRGQETQYF. Written as DNA, the CDR3 is TGTGCCAGCAGTTTGTGGACTAGGGGCCAAGAGACCCAGTACTTC.